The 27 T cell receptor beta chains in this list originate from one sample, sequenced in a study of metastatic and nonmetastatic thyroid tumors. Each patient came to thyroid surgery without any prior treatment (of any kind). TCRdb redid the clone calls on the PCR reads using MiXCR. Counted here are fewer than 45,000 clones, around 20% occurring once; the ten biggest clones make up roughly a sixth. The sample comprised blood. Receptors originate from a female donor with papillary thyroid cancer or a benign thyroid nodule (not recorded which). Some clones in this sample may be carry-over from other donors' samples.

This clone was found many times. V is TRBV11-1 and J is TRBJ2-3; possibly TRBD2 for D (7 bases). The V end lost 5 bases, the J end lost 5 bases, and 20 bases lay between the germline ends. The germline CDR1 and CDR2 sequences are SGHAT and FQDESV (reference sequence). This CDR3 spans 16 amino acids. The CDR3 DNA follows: TGTGCCAGCAGCCAAGGGGGTGCGGGAGCGGGAGATACGCAGTATTTT. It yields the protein CASSQGGAGAGDTQYF.

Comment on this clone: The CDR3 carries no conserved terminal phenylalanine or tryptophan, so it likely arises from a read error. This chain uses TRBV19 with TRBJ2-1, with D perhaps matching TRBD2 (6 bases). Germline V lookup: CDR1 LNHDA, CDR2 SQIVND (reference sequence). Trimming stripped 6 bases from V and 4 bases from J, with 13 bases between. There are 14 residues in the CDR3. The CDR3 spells CASRAGLPYNEQFL. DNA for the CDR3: TGTGCCAGTAGGGCCGGACTACCATACAATGAGCAGTTCCTG.

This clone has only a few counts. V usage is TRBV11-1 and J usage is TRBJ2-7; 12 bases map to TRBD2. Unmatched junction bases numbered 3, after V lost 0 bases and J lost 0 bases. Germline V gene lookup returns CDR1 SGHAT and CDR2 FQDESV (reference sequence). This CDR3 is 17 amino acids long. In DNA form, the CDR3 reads TGTGCCAGCAGCTTAGCCCGACTAGCGGGAGTCTCCTACGAGCAGTACTTC. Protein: CASSLARLAGVSYEQYF.

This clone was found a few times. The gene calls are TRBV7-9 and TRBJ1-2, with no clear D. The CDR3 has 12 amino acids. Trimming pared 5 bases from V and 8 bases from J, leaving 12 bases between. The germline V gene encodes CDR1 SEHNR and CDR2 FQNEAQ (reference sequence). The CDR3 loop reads CASSPNLGGYTF. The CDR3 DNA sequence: TGTGCCAGCAGCCCAAACTTGGGGGGCTACACCTTC. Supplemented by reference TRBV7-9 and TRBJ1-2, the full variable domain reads DTGVSQNPRHKITKRGQNVTFRCDPISEHNRLYWYRQTLGQGPEFLTYFQNEAQLEKSRLLSDRFSAERPKGSFSTLEIQRTEQGDSAMYLCASSPNLGGYTFGSGTRLTVV.

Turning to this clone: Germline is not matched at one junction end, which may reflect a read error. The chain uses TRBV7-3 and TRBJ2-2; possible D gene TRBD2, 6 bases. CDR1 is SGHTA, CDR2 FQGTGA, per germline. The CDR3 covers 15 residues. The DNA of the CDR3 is TGTGCCAGCAGCTCAAGGGGACTGCATACCGGGGAGCCGTTTTTT. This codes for CASSSRGLHTGEPFF.

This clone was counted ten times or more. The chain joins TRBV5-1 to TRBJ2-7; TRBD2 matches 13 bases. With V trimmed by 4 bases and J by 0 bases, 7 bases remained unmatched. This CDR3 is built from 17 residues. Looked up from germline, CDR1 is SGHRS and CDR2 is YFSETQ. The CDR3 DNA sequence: TGCGCCAGCAGCAGGACTAGCGGGAGTTCCAGCTCCTACGAGCAGTACTTC. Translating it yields CASSRTSGSSSSYEQYF.

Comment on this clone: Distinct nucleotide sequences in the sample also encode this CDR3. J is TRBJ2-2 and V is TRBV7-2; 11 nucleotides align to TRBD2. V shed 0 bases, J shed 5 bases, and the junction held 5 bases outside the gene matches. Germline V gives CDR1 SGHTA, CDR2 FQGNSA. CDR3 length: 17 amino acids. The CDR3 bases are TGTGCCAGCAGCTTAGCTATACTAGCGGGGGTAACCGGGGAGCTGTTTTTT. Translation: CASSLAILAGVTGELFF.

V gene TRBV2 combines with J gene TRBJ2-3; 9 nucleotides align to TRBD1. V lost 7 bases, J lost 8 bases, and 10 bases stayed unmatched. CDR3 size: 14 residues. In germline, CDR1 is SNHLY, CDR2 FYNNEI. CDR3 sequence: CASTVTGGLGTQYF. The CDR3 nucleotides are TGTGCCAGCACTGTGACAGGGGGATTGGGTACGCAGTATTTT.

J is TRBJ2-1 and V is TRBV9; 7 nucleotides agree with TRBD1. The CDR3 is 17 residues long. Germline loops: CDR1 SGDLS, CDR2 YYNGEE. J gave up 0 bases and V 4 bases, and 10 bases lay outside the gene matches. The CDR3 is CASSPRDSLSSYNEQFF. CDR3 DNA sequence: TGTGCCAGCAGCCCCCGGGACAGTTTGAGCTCCTACAATGAGCAGTTCTTC.

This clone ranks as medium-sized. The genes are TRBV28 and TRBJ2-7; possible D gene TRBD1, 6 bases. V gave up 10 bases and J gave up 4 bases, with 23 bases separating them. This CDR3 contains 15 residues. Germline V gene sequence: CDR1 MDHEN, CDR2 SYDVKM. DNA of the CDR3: TGTGCCATTACAGGGATCAAACAACAAACGTACGAGCAGTACTTC. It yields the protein CAITGIKQQTYEQYF.

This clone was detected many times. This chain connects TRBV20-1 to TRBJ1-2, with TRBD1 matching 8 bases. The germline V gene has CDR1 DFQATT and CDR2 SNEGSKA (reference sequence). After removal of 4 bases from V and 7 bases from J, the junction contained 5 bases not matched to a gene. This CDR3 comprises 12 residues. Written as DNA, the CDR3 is TGCAGTGCTAAGACAGGGGCAATTGGCTACACCTTC. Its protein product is CSAKTGAIGYTF.

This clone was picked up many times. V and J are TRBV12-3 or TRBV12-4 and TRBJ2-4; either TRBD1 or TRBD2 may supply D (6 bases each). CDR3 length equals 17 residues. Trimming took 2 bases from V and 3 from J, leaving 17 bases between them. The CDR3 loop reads CASSLRGEPGGKNIQYF. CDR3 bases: TGTGCCAGCAGTTTAAGGGGGGAGCCCGGGGGCAAAAACATTCAGTACTTC.

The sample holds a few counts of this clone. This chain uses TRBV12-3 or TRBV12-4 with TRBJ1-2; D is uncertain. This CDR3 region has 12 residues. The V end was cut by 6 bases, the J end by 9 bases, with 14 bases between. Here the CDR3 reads CASSTVPKCYTF. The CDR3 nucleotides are TGTGCCAGCAGCACGGTACCGAAATGCTACACCTTC.

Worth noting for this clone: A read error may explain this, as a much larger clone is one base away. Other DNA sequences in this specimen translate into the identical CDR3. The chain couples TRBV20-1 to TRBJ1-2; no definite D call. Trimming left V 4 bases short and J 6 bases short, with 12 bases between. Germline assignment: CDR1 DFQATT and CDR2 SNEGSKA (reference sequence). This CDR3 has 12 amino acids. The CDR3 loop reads CSATGHENGYTF. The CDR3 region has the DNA TGCAGTGCTACTGGCCACGAAAATGGCTACACCTTC.

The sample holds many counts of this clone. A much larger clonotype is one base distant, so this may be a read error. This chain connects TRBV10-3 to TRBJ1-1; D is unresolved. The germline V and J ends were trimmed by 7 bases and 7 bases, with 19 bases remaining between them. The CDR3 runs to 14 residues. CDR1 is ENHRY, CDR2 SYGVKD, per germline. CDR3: CAINPVDGRDEAFF. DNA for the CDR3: TGTGCCATCAATCCAGTGGACGGAAGGGATGAAGCTTTCTTT.

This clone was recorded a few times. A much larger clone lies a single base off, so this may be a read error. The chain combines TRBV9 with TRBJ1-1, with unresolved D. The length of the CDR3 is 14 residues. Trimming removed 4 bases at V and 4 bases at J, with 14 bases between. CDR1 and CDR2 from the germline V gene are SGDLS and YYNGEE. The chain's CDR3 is CASSSTLVSTEAFF. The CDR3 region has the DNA TGTGCCAGCAGCTCGACTCTCGTGAGCACTGAAGCTTTCTTT.

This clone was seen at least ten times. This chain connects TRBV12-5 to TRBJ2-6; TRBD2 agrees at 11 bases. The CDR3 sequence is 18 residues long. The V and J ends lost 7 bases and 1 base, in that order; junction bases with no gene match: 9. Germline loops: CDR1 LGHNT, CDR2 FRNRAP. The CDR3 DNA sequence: TGTGCTAGTGCCCTTAGCGGGAGGGCCGAATCTGGGGCCAACGTCCTGACTTTC. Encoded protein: CASALSGRAESGANVLTF.

Here the CDR3 reads CASSLFGNSGAKVLTF. The CDR3, as DNA: TGCGCCAGCAGCTTGTTCGGGAACTCTGGGGCAAAAGTCCTGACTTTC. This chain connects TRBV5-1 to TRBJ2-6; D possibly uses TRBD1 or TRBD2 (5 bases each). Germline CDR1 reads SGHRS; CDR2 reads YFSETQ. This CDR3 is 16 amino acids long. The V end lost 1 base, the J end lost 13 bases, and 21 bases lay between the germline ends. Full variable domain (remainder filled in from reference TRBV5-1 and TRBJ2-6): KAGVTQTPRYLIKTRGQQVTLSCSPISGHRSVSWYQQTPGQGLQFLFEYFSETQRNKGNFPGRFSGRQFSNSRSEMNVSTLELGDSALYLCASSLFGNSGAKVLTFGAGSRLTVL.

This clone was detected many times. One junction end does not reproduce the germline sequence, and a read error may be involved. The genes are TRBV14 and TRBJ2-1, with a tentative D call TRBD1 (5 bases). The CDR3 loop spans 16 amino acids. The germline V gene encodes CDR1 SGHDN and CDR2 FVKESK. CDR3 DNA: TGTACCAGCAGCCAAATAGGGCAGGGCAGGCACAATGAGCAGTTCTTC. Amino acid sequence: CTSSQIGQGRHNEQFF.

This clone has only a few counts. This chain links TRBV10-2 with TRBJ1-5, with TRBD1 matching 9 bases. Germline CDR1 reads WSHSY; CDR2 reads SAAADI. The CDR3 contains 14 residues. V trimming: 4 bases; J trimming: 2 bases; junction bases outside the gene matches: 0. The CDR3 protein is CASSGTGGNQPQHF. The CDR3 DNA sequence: TGCGCCAGCAGTGGGACAGGGGGCAATCAGCCCCAGCATTTT.

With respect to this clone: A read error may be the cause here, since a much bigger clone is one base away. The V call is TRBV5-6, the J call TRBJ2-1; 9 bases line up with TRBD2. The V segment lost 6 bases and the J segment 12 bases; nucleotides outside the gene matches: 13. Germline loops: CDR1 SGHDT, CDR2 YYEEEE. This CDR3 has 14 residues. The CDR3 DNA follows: TGTGCCAGCATCTTAGCGGTAGCGGGAGCCGGGCAGTTCTTC. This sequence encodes CASILAVAGAGQFF.

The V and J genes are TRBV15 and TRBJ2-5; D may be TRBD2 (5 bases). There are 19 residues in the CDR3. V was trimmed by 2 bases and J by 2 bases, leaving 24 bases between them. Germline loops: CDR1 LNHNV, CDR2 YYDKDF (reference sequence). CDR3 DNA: TGTGCCACCAGCAGAACCCGACCTCTTAGCGTGATGCCTCAAGAGACCCAGTACTTC. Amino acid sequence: CATSRTRPLSVMPQETQYF.

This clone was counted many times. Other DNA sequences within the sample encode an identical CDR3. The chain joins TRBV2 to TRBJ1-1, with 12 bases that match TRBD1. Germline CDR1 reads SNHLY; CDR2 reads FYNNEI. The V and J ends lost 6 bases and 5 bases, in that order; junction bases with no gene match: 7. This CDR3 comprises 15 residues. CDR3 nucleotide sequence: TGTGCCAGCAGCCGGGACAGGGGGCGTTTTACTGAAGCTTTCTTT. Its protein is CASSRDRGRFTEAFF.

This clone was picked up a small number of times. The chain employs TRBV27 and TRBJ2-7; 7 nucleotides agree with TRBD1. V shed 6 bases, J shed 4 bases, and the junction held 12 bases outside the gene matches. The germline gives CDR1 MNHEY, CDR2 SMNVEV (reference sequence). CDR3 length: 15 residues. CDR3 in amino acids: CASSHGTANRYEQYF. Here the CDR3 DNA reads TGTGCCAGCAGCCATGGGACAGCCAACCGATACGAGCAGTACTTC.

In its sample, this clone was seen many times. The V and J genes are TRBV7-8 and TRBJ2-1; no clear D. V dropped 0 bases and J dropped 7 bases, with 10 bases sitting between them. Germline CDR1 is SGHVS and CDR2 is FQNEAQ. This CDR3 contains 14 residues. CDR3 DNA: TGTGCCAGCAGCTTAGCGAACCAGGCTAATGAGCAGTTCTTC. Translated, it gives CASSLANQANEQFF.

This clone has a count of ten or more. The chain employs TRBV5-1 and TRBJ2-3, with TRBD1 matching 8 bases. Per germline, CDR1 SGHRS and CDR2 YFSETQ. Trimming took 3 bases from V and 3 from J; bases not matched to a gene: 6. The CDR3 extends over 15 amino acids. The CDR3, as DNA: TGCGCCAGCAGCTCCGGACAGGGTGGGACAGATACGCAGTATTTT. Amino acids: CASSSGQGGTDTQYF.

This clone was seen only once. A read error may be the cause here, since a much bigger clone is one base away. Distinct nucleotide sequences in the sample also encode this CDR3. The CDR3 nucleotides are TGTGCCAGCAGCCAAGAAACCCTTCCAGATACGCAATATTTT. Protein product: CASSQETLPDTQYF. The chain carries TRBV3-1 and TRBJ2-3; D gene ambiguous. This CDR3 has 14 residues. Germline values: CDR1 LGHDT, CDR2 YNNKEL (reference sequence).